This T cell receptor beta chain was identified in a study of cytomegalovirus exposure and HLA in healthy donors. The V and J ends lost 7 bases and 7 bases respectively, with 14 bases between them. CDR1 and CDR2 from the germline V gene are KGHSH and LQKENI. There are 14 residues in the CDR3. Primers for the PCR totalled 60 Vbeta and 13 Jbeta. Sequencing was performed with immunoSEQ multiplex PCR; in TCRdb, only in-frame clones are kept and a portion is missing. The sample yields about 120,000 clones, 80% seen once. Input material: PBMCs. This TCR derives from a man aged 25-45 years in good health and CMV-seropositive. The V and J genes are TRBV18 and TRBJ1-6, with D unresolved. CDR3 nucleotide sequence: TGTGCCAGCTTTTCGCCGACACGGAATTCACCCCTCCACTTT. This encodes CASFSPTRNSPLHF.